These 11 T cell receptor beta chains were all obtained from the same sample, sequenced in a study of OX40 agonist ivuxolimab in advanced cancers. Produced via immunoSEQ multiplex PCR; TCRdb's table is partial and in-frame only. The sample contains 30,000 to 45,000 clones, approximately 87% of which appear only once. Sequences were derived from CD4+ or CD8+ T cells sorted from blood, sampled in a trial of the OX40 agonist ivuxolimab. Receptor source: an adult with an advanced solid tumor such as melanoma, head and neck, liver or kidney cancer.

The CDR3 nucleotides read TGTGCCAGCAGAGCAGGAGGGGGCGCTGACTATGGCTACACCTTC. Translated, it gives CASRAGGGADYGYTF. This chain joins TRBV6-1 and TRBJ1-2, with 7 nucleotides matching TRBD1. This CDR3 region has 15 residues. Germline V gives CDR1 MNHNS, CDR2 SASEGT. The junction had 10 bases not matched to a gene; V was cut back by 6 bases and J by 3 bases.

This chain uses TRBV7-3 with TRBJ2-5; TRBD1 is a possible D gene (5 bases). In germline, CDR1 is SGHTA, CDR2 FQGTGA. The CDR3 loop spans 14 amino acids. V was pared by 5 bases and J by 3 bases, with 13 bases between. The CDR3 bases are TGTGCCAGCAGCCCCCAGGGTGGTGAAGAGACCCAGTACTTC. The encoded protein is CASSPQGGEETQYF.

The chain joins TRBV27 to TRBJ1-4, with a weak D call TRBD1 (6 bases). The germline V gene has CDR1 MNHEY and CDR2 SMNVEV (reference sequence). CDR3 size: 14 residues. Trimming stripped 4 bases from V and 5 bases from J, with 11 bases between. DNA for the CDR3: TGTGCCAGCAGTTCCGGGACATACAATGAAAAACTGTTTTTT. Protein product: CASSSGTYNEKLFF.

This clone was seen only once. V usage is TRBV2 and J usage is TRBJ2-7; unclear D gene. The ends were cut back, 7 bases at V and 1 base at J, with 14 bases in the middle. From germline, CDR1 is SNHLY and CDR2 FYNNEI. CDR3 length equals 14 residues. The CDR3 sequence is CASNSRPYSYEQYF. For the CDR3, the DNA is TGTGCCAGCAACTCCAGGCCCTATTCCTACGAGCAGTACTTC.

The chain is built from TRBV19 and TRBJ2-4; D perhaps matches TRBD1 (6 bases). There are 16 residues in the CDR3. CDR1 and CDR2 from the germline V gene are LNHDA and SQIVND (reference sequence). Trimming shortened V by 2 bases and J by 5 bases, and 16 bases separated the two germline ends. The CDR3 sequence is CASSIFLQGTQNIQYF. In nucleotides, the CDR3 is TGTGCCAGTAGTATATTCCTCCAGGGGACCCAAAACATTCAGTACTTC.

This clone showed up just a few times. This chain joins TRBV30 and TRBJ1-5; possible D gene TRBD1, 5 bases. The V gene lost 1 base and the J gene lost 7 bases, with 11 bases spanning the gap. Germline values: CDR1 GTSNPN, CDR2 SVGIG (reference sequence). The CDR3 runs to 13 residues. In nucleotides, the CDR3 is TGTGCCTGGAGTGAGAGGGCAGGGCAGCCCCAGCATTTT. Its translation: CAWSERAGQPQHF.

The chain's CDR3 is CASSERQDTDTQYF. The CDR3 nucleotides read TGCGCCAGCAGTGAGCGACAGGACACAGATACGCAGTATTTT. The chain has TRBV10-1 and TRBJ2-3; a weak D match, TRBD1 (6 bases). The CDR3 runs 14 residues. CDR1 and CDR2 from the germline V gene are WNHNN and SYGVQD (reference sequence). The V end lost 2 bases, the J end lost 2 bases, and 8 bases lay between the germline ends.

V gene TRBV2 combines with J gene TRBJ2-5, with no clear D. The CDR3 consists of 12 residues. The V and J ends lost 4 bases and 5 bases respectively, with 8 bases between them. CDR1 SNHLY and CDR2 FYNNEI come from the germline V gene. The CDR3 loop is CASSARWETQYF. As DNA, the CDR3 is TGTGCCAGCAGTGCGCGGTGGGAGACCCAGTACTTC. Combining the CDR3 with reference TRBV2 and TRBJ2-5 gives the whole variable domain EPEVTQTPSHQVTQMGQEVILRCVPISNHLYFYWYRQILGQKVEFLVSFYNNEISEKSEIFDDQFSVERPDGSNFTLKIRSTKLEDSAMYFCASSARWETQYFGPGTRLLVL.

The V gene is TRBV4-1, the J gene TRBJ2-7; TRBD2 matches 7 bases. The CDR3 is 15 amino acids. V dropped 4 bases and J dropped 3; count of bases not matched to a gene: 9. CDR1 and CDR2 from the germline V gene are MGHRA and YSYEKL. Here the CDR3 DNA reads TGCGCCAGCAGCCCGGTAGTGGGAGGGAACTACGAGCAGTACTTC. Translating it yields CASSPVVGGNYEQYF.

The rearrangement links TRBV2 to TRBJ2-7; D not certain. Germline V gene sequence: CDR1 SNHLY, CDR2 FYNNEI. The CDR3 is made up of 15 amino acids. Trimming took 6 bases from V and 0 from J, leaving 15 bases between them. The CDR3 is CASRVGLPGSYEQYF. The CDR3, as DNA: TGTGCCAGCAGAGTGGGGTTACCGGGCTCCTACGAGCAGTACTTC.

This sequence joins TRBV5-5 and TRBJ1-5; D gene uncertain. The germline gives CDR1 SGHKS, CDR2 YYEKEE (reference sequence). CDR3 size: 17 residues. The V and J ends lost 1 base and 3 bases respectively, with 17 bases between them. This CDR3 is CASSLRAGGSINQPQHF. The CDR3 bases are TGTGCCAGCAGCTTGAGGGCAGGAGGAAGTATCAATCAGCCCCAGCATTTT.